This T cell receptor beta chain was profiled in a study of OX40 agonist ivuxolimab in advanced cancers. Study results and caveats: CD4+ and CD8+ blood T cells expanded clonally by week 6 at 0.1 to 3.0 mg/kg. Relative to CD4+, CD8+ T cells held more expanded clones on average.

Method: immunoSEQ multiplex PCR; TCRdb's copy keeps in-frame clones and lacks some. This table holds 100,000 to 120,000 clones, more than 70% found once. With respect to this clone: Its antigen is as yet unknown.

V lost 2 bases and J lost 5; bases outside the gene matches: 9. The CDR3 runs to 15 residues. In germline, CDR1 is SGHKS, CDR2 YYEKEE (reference sequence). The clonotype was recovered from an adult with an advanced solid tumor such as melanoma, head and neck, liver or kidney cancer. Source: CD4+ or CD8+ T cells sorted from blood, taken in a trial of the OX40 agonist ivuxolimab. The chain uses TRBV5-5 and TRBJ2-5; 7 bases line up with TRBD2. The CDR3 bases are TGTGCCAGCAGCTTTCAGTCGGGAGCGGGGGAGACCCAGTACTTC. Translated: CASSFQSGAGETQYF.